The present entry profiles one T cell receptor (beta chain) with its context. Its specificity is not known. TCRdb keeps only in-frame clones here, not all; method: immunoSEQ multiplex PCR. The data hold under 20,000 clones, with more than 50% observed a single time. These data belong to a study of Tregs in tolerant kidney transplant recipients. Study-level findings and limits: Validation in larger populations is needed because few patients were studied. Changing PCR primers prevented nucleotide comparison between some patients' samples.

Recipient PBMCs carried a CFSE label and met irradiated graft donor PBMCs for five to seven days before FACS sorting. The sample in question was CD4+ T cells from blood cultured with allogeneic cells, obtained before the transplant. The clonotype originates from a human patient who received a combined kidney and bone marrow transplant.

The CDR3 sequence: CASSKDRAETQYF. CDR3 nucleotides: TGTGCCAGCAGCAAAGACAGGGCTGAGACCCAGTACTTC. This chain links TRBV7-9 with TRBJ2-5, with 7 positions matching TRBD1. The CDR3 consists of 13 residues. V lost 5 bases to trimming and J lost 5 bases; unmatched junction nucleotides: 5. Per germline, CDR1 SEHNR and CDR2 FQNEAQ (reference sequence).